This T cell receptor (beta chain) was found in a study of cytotoxic CD8 clonotypes in ibrutinib-treated CLL. Findings of the study overall: Clonotypes that were public were uncommon, and they contracted or stayed stable on treatment.

Assay: immunoSEQ multiplex PCR; the TCRdb copy retains only in-frame clones and omits some. The table lists around 330,000 clones, about 61% of them singletons. About this clone itself: What it binds is unknown.

CDR3 length: 14 residues. V was shortened by 4 bases and J by 1 base, with 10 bases between the two germline ends. The germline gives CDR1 KGHSH, CDR2 LQKENI. This clonotype was obtained from a human donor with chronic lymphocytic leukemia. The rearrangement links TRBV18 to TRBJ1-1; no clear D. The input for sequencing was PBMCs, taken after 36 months of ibrutinib treatment. The CDR3 DNA reads TGTGCCAGCTCACGGGCAGGTCAGAACACTGAAGCTTTCTTT. As protein: CASSRAGQNTEAFF.